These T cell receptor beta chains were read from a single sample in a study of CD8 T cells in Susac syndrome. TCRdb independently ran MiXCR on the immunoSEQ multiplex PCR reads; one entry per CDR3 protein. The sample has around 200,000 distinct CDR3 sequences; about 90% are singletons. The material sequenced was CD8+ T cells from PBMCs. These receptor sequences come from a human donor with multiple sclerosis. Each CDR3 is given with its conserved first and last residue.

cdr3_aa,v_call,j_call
CASSTGLTANVLTF,TRBV13,TRBJ2-6
CASSATGTTPYEQYF,TRBV5-6,TRBJ2-7
CATNRRGQETQYF,TRBV15,TRBJ2-5
CASSHPGNTIYF,TRBV28,TRBJ1-3
CASSQDVDGQFNYGYTF,TRBV14,TRBJ1-2
CSARDLTYEQYF,TRBV20-1,TRBJ2-7
CSALPKGERGYTF,TRBV20-1,TRBJ1-2
CASSVRVMNTEAFF,TRBV2,TRBJ1-1
CASSRQGNQPQHF,TRBV11-2,TRBJ1-5
CASSTGVNYGYTF,TRBV19,TRBJ1-2
CASSNPGEGSYTF,TRBV9,TRBJ1-2
CASSQGPSYNEQFF,TRBV4-3,TRBJ2-1
CASSLDRYTEAFF,TRBV10-2,TRBJ1-1
CASSLSTSGSVEQYF,TRBV27,TRBJ2-7
CASSPDRVSGNTIYF,TRBV7-9,TRBJ1-3
CASSLEPNTEAFF,TRBV7-2,TRBJ1-1
CSAKKDWGRGISSYNSPLHF,TRBV20-1,TRBJ1-6
CASSLGLEAGETQYF,TRBV12-3/TRBV12-4,TRBJ2-5
CASSPPTASNNEQFF,TRBV7-9,TRBJ2-1
CASASGLAQNREQYF,TRBV27,TRBJ2-7
CASSPPDRENYEQYF,TRBV18,TRBJ2-7
CARTDRVTYGYTF,TRBV19,TRBJ1-2
CSVAGGSGGVVGELFF,TRBV29-1,TRBJ2-2
CASSSRQAPNTGELFF,TRBV11-2,TRBJ2-2
CSAGEPGLAMDEQFF,TRBV20-1,TRBJ2-1
CASSSAGLFSSYNSPLHF,TRBV7-9,TRBJ1-6
CASGTGVSTDTQYF,TRBV9,TRBJ2-3
CASSPNRALFSNYGYTF,TRBV4-3,TRBJ1-2
CASSLTYYRDNTEAFF,TRBV7-2,TRBJ1-1
CASSQDQWEPRVF,TRBV4-2,TRBJ2-1
CASRGESSYNEQFF,TRBV3-1,TRBJ2-1
CSARDVKLAGWNIQYF,TRBV20-1,TRBJ2-4
CASSQERGDYGYTF,TRBV4-3,TRBJ1-2
CASSPSEGAEIAEAFF,TRBV13,TRBJ1-1
CASSSSGGAAYNEQFF,TRBV27,TRBJ2-1
CASSPSGTGWNEQFF,TRBV18,TRBJ2-1
CASSVTGLLSYEQYF,TRBV7-2,TRBJ2-7
CSARDPDSKNIQYF,TRBV20-1,TRBJ2-4
CSALGGVYNEQFF,TRBV29-1,TRBJ2-1
CAWSVGDEQFF,TRBV30,TRBJ2-1
CASSPWGPSYEQYF,TRBV4-2,TRBJ2-7
CASSPRQGDLGQETQYF,TRBV7-9,TRBJ2-5
CASSYSPTGELFF,TRBV6-5,TRBJ2-2
CASREGNEQFF,TRBV19,TRBJ2-1
CASSSGDSNQPQHF,TRBV12-3/TRBV12-4,TRBJ1-5
CASSPGLSWETQYF,TRBV11-1,TRBJ2-5
CASRTGRSTEAFF,TRBV27,TRBJ1-1
CASGLDSLKNTEAFF,TRBV12-5,TRBJ1-1
CATSDLRGAHYGYTF,TRBV24-1,TRBJ1-2